These 8 T cell receptor beta chains originate from one sample sequenced in a study of T cell responses to AZD1222 COVID-19 vaccine. Sequenced by immunoSEQ multiplex PCR; TCRdb stores in-frame clones only, minus some. The table records about 150,000 clones, about 87% of them present only once. The sample was peripheral blood, taken on day 0 of AZD1222 vaccination. These receptors were collected from an adult in good health.

This clone showed up just a few times. The V call is TRBV10-3, the J call TRBJ1-5; TRBD1 might be the D (6 bases). The CDR3 is made up of 13 amino acids. Germline V gives CDR1 ENHRY, CDR2 SYGVKD. V lost 7 bases to trimming and J lost 7 bases, with 14 bases between them. The CDR3 DNA sequence: TGTGCCATCACACAGGGCGAAGGACAGCCCCAGCATTTT. It encodes CAITQGEGQPQHF.

This chain links TRBV18 with TRBJ1-4, with D uncertain. V was shortened by 0 bases and J by 7 bases, with 12 bases between the two germline ends. This CDR3 comprises 15 residues. Germline lookup yields CDR1 KGHSH and CDR2 LQKENI. This CDR3 is CASSPPNSFGEKLFF. The CDR3 nucleotides read TGTGCCAGCTCACCACCTAATAGTTTTGGTGAAAAACTGTTTTTT.

The rearrangement joins TRBV4-2 to TRBJ1-4; weak D call: TRBD1 (6 bases). CDR3 size: 14 residues. V gave up 8 bases and J gave up 1 base, with 11 bases separating them. Germline V gene data show CDR1 as LGHNA and CDR2 as YNFKEQ. The CDR3, as DNA: TGTGCCAGCGGGGGCACACAAACTAATGAAAAACTGTTTTTT. Protein product: CASGGTQTNEKLFF.

V and J are TRBV4-3 and TRBJ1-2, with 11 positions matching TRBD1. V dropped 6 bases and J dropped 6; count of bases not matched to a gene: 12. Germline V gene sequence: CDR1 LGHNA, CDR2 YSLEER. This CDR3 contains 16 residues. DNA for the CDR3: TGCGCCAGCAGACAGACCGGGACAGGGGGTAGGGATGGCTACACCTTC. Protein sequence: CASRQTGTGGRDGYTF.

The count of this clone is one. The gene calls are TRBV19 and TRBJ2-4; 10 bases fit TRBD1. The CDR3 is 14 amino acids. CDR1 and CDR2 (germline): LNHDA, SQIVND (reference sequence). V was clipped by 6 bases and J by 3 bases; unmatched bases: 2. The DNA for the CDR3 is TGTGCCAGTAGCTGGACAGGGGGCAAAAACATTCAGTACTTC. It is translated as CASSWTGGKNIQYF.

The chain couples TRBV6-6 to TRBJ2-7; TRBD1 aligns across 7 bases. CDR1 and CDR2 (germline): MNHNY, SVGAGI (reference sequence). Losses at the gene ends were 4 bases for V and 4 bases for J; bases not matched to a gene: 10. The CDR3 extends over 15 amino acids. CDR3 sequence reads: CASSSTGTEMYEQYF. The DNA of the CDR3 is TGTGCCAGCAGTTCTACCGGGACAGAGATGTACGAGCAGTACTTC.

The rearrangement joins TRBV19 to TRBJ2-5; no clear D. This CDR3 is 14 amino acids long. V was pared by 7 bases and J by 3 bases, with 15 bases between. The V gene's germline CDR1 is LNHDA and CDR2 SQIVND (reference sequence). This CDR3 reads CASKLGTSEETQYF. The DNA of the CDR3 is TGTGCCAGTAAGCTTGGCACCTCAGAAGAGACCCAGTACTTC. Complete variable domain (other parts from reference TRBV19 and TRBJ2-5): DGGITQSPKYLFRKEGQNVTLSCEQNLNHDAMYWYRQDPGQGLRLIYYSQIVNDFQKGDIAEGYSVSREKKESFPLTVTSAQKNPTAFYLCASKLGTSEETQYFGPGTRLLVL.

Only one count was recorded for this clone. The genes are TRBV4-3 and TRBJ2-2; D gene unclear. CDR1 and CDR2 (germline): LGHNA, YSLEER. This CDR3 has 17 amino acids. Trimming took off 0 bases at V and 4 bases at J, with 15 bases between the two ends. CDR3 protein: CASSQEARWLGTGELFF. CDR3 sequence (DNA): TGCGCCAGCAGCCAAGAAGCCCGCTGGCTTGGCACCGGGGAGCTGTTTTTT.